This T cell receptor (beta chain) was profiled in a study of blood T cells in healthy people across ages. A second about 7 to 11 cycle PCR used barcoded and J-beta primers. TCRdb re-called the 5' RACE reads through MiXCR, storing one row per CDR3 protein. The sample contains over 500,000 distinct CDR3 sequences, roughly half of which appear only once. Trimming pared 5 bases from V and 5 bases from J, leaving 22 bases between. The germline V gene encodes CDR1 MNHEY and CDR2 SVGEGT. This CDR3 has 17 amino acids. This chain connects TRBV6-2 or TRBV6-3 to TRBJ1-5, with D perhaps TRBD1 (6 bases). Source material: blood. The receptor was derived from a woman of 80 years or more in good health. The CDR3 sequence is CASSPMLRGTTDQPQHF. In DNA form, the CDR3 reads TGTGCCAGCAGTCCCATGCTCAGGGGTACAACTGATCAGCCCCAGCATTTT.